This T cell receptor beta chain was recovered during a study of identical twins. General study results and limits: Conclusions relied on cross-sectional statistical analysis, not following the same donors. Analyses based on zero insertions could be partly confounded by invariant MAIT and iNKT cells.

Through template switching, a universal primer site was introduced, and the cDNA contained unique molecular identifiers. TCRdb re-analysed the 5' RACE reads in MiXCR, keeping a single row per CDR3 protein. The table records about 700,000 distinct CDR3 sequences, 8.6% of them present only once. This CDR3 is 17 amino acids long. V lost 2 bases and J 1 base, leaving 17 bases between the germline ends. Germline loops: CDR1 MDHEN, CDR2 SYDVKM. On this clonotype: Its antigen is unidentified.

The same sample was also used in a study of yellow fever vaccine responses in identical twins.

Sequencing used PBMCs. V and J are TRBV28 and TRBJ1-1, with a possible D match to TRBD1 (5 bases). This TCR derives from a woman under 30 in good health. The CDR3 DNA is TGTGCCAGCAGTTTACGAGGGGCCGGGGGATGGAACACTGAAGCTTTCTTT. Encoded protein: CASSLRGAGGWNTEAFF.